The entry that follows covers one T cell receptor beta chain sequence. Its specificity is unknown. Clones were read by immunoSEQ multiplex PCR, and TCRdb kept only the in-frame ones, dropping some. The repertoire includes around 100,000 clones, around nine tenths of them detected once, and less than 0.2% sits in the top ten. V shed 4 bases, J shed 8 bases, and the junction held 10 bases outside the gene matches. The CDR3 runs to 16 residues. The germline CDR1 and CDR2 sequences are MNHNS and SASEGT. The data originate from a study of OX40 agonist ivuxolimab in advanced cancers. Regarding the study as a whole: Clonal expansion by week 6 occurred in CD4+ and CD8+ blood T cells (at 0.1 to 3.0 mg/kg). Expanded clones belonging to CD8+ T cells outnumbered, on average, those of CD4+.

The cohort excluded patients with autoimmune disease history or systemic immunosuppression. This sequence originates from an adult with an advanced solid tumor such as melanoma, head and neck, liver or kidney cancer. The sample was CD4+ or CD8+ T cells sorted from blood, taken in a trial of the OX40 agonist ivuxolimab. The chain combines TRBV6-1 with TRBJ1-6; 8 nucleotides line up with TRBD1. CDR3 amino acids: CASSVFGQGGDSPLHF. DNA for the CDR3: TGTGCCAGCAGTGTCTTTGGACAGGGCGGCGATTCACCCCTCCACTTT.